Following are 2 T cell receptor beta chains from one sample sequenced in a study of PD-L1 blockade in urothelial cancer. TCRdb keeps only in-frame clones here, not all; method: immunoSEQ multiplex PCR. The sample lists about 80,000 clones; approximately 86% were seen once. Noted time point: pretreatment peripheral blood. The sample was PBMCs, taken around atezolizumab (anti-PD-L1) treatment. The receptor source for this set is a man aged 40-50 years with urothelial cancer.

CDR3 bases: TGTGCCAGCAGTTCTTCCCCAGTGGATGGCTACACCTTC. Amino acids: CASSSSPVDGYTF. This chain connects TRBV27 to TRBJ1-2, with D uncertain. The CDR3 has 13 amino acids. CDR1 is MNHEY and CDR2 is SMNVEV in the germline V gene (reference sequence). V gave up 4 bases and J gave up 6 bases, with 12 bases separating them.

This clone has ten or more counts. This chain links TRBV7-9 with TRBJ1-3; 9 positions agree with TRBD1. This CDR3 comprises 14 residues. CDR1 and CDR2 (germline): SEHNR, FQNEAQ (reference sequence). Unmatched junction bases numbered 2, after V lost 6 bases and J lost 2 bases. The CDR3 region has the DNA TGTGCCAGCAGACAGGGGGCGGCTGGAAACACCATATATTTT. Its translation is CASRQGAAGNTIYF.